Following are 10 T cell receptor beta chains from one sample sequenced in a study of shared clonotypes between healthy human individuals. Measured with immunoSEQ multiplex PCR; TCRdb has only the in-frame clones, and not every one. The data hold 190,000 or so clones, with 66% observed a single time. The sequencing input was memory CD4+ T cells sorted from blood. Subset of the sample: CD45RA-negative fraction. The receptors come from a man between 25 and 39 years old in good health.

The V and J genes are TRBV19 and TRBJ1-1, with 7 bases matching TRBD1. CDR3 length: 15 residues. Trimming took 5 bases from V and 3 from J; bases not matched to a gene: 9. The germline V gene encodes CDR1 LNHDA and CDR2 SQIVND (reference sequence). CDR3 DNA sequence: TGTGCCAGTAGTGGCCGACAGGGACCTTACACTGAAGCTTTCTTT. This encodes CASSGRQGPYTEAFF.

V and J are TRBV29-1 and TRBJ1-2; D is unclear. Trimming removed 7 bases at V and 6 bases at J, with 15 bases between. Per the germline V gene, CDR1 is SQVTM and CDR2 is ANQGSEA. This CDR3 region has 12 residues. This chain's CDR3 is CSGAMGSDGYTF. CDR3 coding DNA: TGCAGCGGGGCGATGGGTTCGGATGGCTACACCTTC. Combining the CDR3 with reference TRBV29-1 and TRBJ1-2 gives the whole variable domain SAVISQKPSRDICQRGTSLTIQCQVDSQVTMMFWYRQQPGQSLTLIATANQGSEATYESGFVIDKFPISRPNLTFSTLTVSNMSPEDSSIYLCSGAMGSDGYTFGSGTRLTVV.

This clone was found a few times. The chain is built from TRBV4-1 and TRBJ2-7; D remains unclear. V gave up 0 bases and J gave up 4 bases, with 16 bases separating them. The CDR3 is 16 amino acids. Germline-derived CDR1 and CDR2 are MGHRA and YSYEKL. Here the CDR3 reads CASSQDWAALEYEQYF. The CDR3, as DNA: TGCGCCAGCAGCCAAGATTGGGCAGCGCTCGAGTACGAGCAGTACTTC.

This clone was seen repeatedly, ten times or more. The chain has TRBV18 and TRBJ2-7; D may be TRBD1 (5 bases). Germline lookup yields CDR1 KGHSH and CDR2 LQKENI. Trimming cost V 3 bases and J 2 bases, with 11 bases left between them. The length of the CDR3 is 14 residues. This CDR3 is CASSPSGFTYEQYF. The DNA for the CDR3 is TGTGCCAGCTCACCCTCAGGGTTCACCTACGAGCAGTACTTC.

The chain is built from TRBV11-3 and TRBJ2-7; D not certain. This CDR3 has 15 residues. Deletions cut 2 bases from V and 3 bases from J, with 14 bases between. Germline V gene lookup returns CDR1 SGHNT and CDR2 YENEEA. This chain's CDR3 is CASSLTQTQNYEQYF. The CDR3 DNA follows: TGTGCCAGCAGCTTAACGCAAACTCAGAACTACGAGCAGTACTTC.

This clone was seen more than once but under ten times. The chain has TRBV11-2 and TRBJ2-1; 7 bases are shared with TRBD2. V lost 2 bases to trimming and J lost 4 bases; unmatched junction nucleotides: 8. CDR1 is SGHAT, CDR2 FQNNGV, per germline. This CDR3 has 16 amino acids. CDR3 region: CASSLRIAGSYNEQFF. The CDR3 bases are TGTGCCAGCAGCTTAAGGATAGCGGGCTCTTACAATGAGCAGTTCTTC.

This clone was observed a single time. The chain combines TRBV6-1 with TRBJ2-3; the D is unclear. The CDR3 is made up of 16 amino acids. Germline CDR1 is MNHNS and CDR2 is SASEGT. Trimming shortened V by 2 bases and J by 0 bases, and 12 bases separated the two germline ends. The CDR3 DNA reads as TGTGCCAGCAGTGAACGGCGCACCTCTAGCACAGATACGCAGTATTTT. Translating gives CASSERRTSSTDTQYF.

This clone was counted a single time. This rearrangement joins TRBV6-6 to TRBJ1-2; 8 nucleotides align to TRBD1. CDR1 is MNHNY and CDR2 is SVGAGI in the germline V gene (reference sequence). V was clipped by 6 bases and J by 4 bases; unmatched bases: 10. The CDR3 runs 15 residues. DNA of the CDR3: TGTGCCAGCAGAAAGACGCCGGGACAGGCCTATGGCTACACCTTC. Protein: CASRKTPGQAYGYTF.

This chain joins TRBV6-5 and TRBJ2-7; D remains unclear. CDR3 length equals 13 residues. V was pared by 5 bases and J by 2 bases, with 10 bases between. The germline V gene has CDR1 MNHEY and CDR2 SVGAGI. The CDR3 spells CASSASGAYEQYF. The CDR3 region has the DNA TGTGCCAGCAGTGCTTCGGGCGCCTACGAGCAGTACTTC.

The gene calls are TRBV28 and TRBJ2-1, with TRBD2 as a possible D gene (6 bases). Germline loops: CDR1 MDHEN, CDR2 SYDVKM. The V end lost 9 bases, the J end lost 12 bases, and 18 bases lay between the germline ends. This CDR3 is 12 amino acids long. The chain's CDR3 is CASLGAIGGQFF. In DNA, the CDR3 is TGTGCCAGTCTGGGAGCTATCGGGGGGCAGTTCTTC.